This T cell receptor (beta chain) was documented in a study of long-term antiretroviral therapy in people with HIV. The run of the v3.0 immunoSEQ assay was at survey level. Only in-frame clones appear in the TCRdb table, and some are missing; sequencing was by immunoSEQ multiplex PCR. The sample consists of tens of thousands of clones, 65% to 85% of them appearing once. V lost 2 bases to trimming and J lost 8 bases, with 20 bases between them. The V gene's germline CDR1 is SGHRS and CDR2 YFSETQ. CDR3 length equals 16 residues. The source material was unsorted PBMCs, sampled 1.5 years after starting antiretroviral therapy. The clonotype was recovered from a man younger than 40 with HIV. The chain carries TRBV5-1 and TRBJ2-4; tentatively, D is TRBD1 or TRBD2 (5 bases each). CDR3 nucleotides: TGCGCCAGCAGCTTTCAGGGACCGGCAAAAGTAGACATTCAGTACTTC. Translating gives CASSFQGPAKVDIQYF.